Each of the 14 T cell receptor beta chains below was sequenced from the same sample in a study of T cell changes during pregnancy in multiple sclerosis. Libraries were prepared by immunoSEQ multiplex PCR; TCRdb keeps only in-frame clonotypes and omits some of them. Of fewer than 50,000 clones in the sample, around 94% were seen once. The sample consisted of CD8+ T cells from peripheral blood mononuclear cells, taken before pregnancy. The receptor set was obtained from a female donor with multiple sclerosis, enrolled in a pregnancy study.

This rearrangement joins TRBV7-8 to TRBJ2-5, with D perhaps TRBD2 (5 bases). The germline V gene has CDR1 SGHVS and CDR2 FQNEAQ. V was pared by 8 bases and J by 4 bases, with 17 bases between. CDR3 length: 14 residues. The CDR3 protein is CASRRVGRGETQYF. As DNA, the CDR3 is TGTGCCAGCCGTCGAGTGGGGAGAGGAGAGACCCAGTACTTC.

This chain joins TRBV27 and TRBJ1-5, with 9 bases identical to TRBD1. Looked up from germline, CDR1 is MNHEY and CDR2 is SMNVEV (reference sequence). The V and J ends lost 0 bases and 4 bases, in that order; junction bases with no gene match: 4. The CDR3 covers 16 residues. CDR3 in amino acids: CASSLSGQGGNQPQHF. CDR3 coding DNA: TGTGCCAGCAGTTTATCGGGACAGGGCGGGAATCAGCCCCAGCATTTT.

This clone was seen just once. The genes are TRBV11-2 and TRBJ2-3; 15 bases map to TRBD2. V shed 4 bases and J 6 bases; nucleotides not matched to a gene: 8. The germline gives CDR1 SGHAT, CDR2 FQNNGV. CDR3 size: 17 residues. The CDR3 DNA sequence: TGTGCCAGCAGCTCTGGACTAGCGGGAGGGCCAGGGGATACGCAGTATTTT. This codes for CASSSGLAGGPGDTQYF. The full variable domain, its missing parts supplied by reference TRBV11-2 and TRBJ2-3, is EAGVAQSPRYKIIEKRQSVAFWCNPISGHATLYWYQQILGQGPKLLIQFQNNGVVDDSQLPKDRFSAERLKGVDSTLKIQPAKLEDSAVYLCASSSGLAGGPGDTQYFGPGTRLTVL.

The rearrangement uses TRBV4-1 and TRBJ2-5; 8 positions match TRBD1. Trimming took 0 bases from V and 3 from J; bases not matched to a gene: 15. Germline CDR1 is MGHRA and CDR2 is YSYEKL. The CDR3 totals 19 residues. CDR3 in amino acids: CASSQDGQGVYWAEETQYF. CDR3 nucleotide sequence: TGCGCCAGCAGCCAAGACGGACAGGGTGTTTACTGGGCCGAAGAGACCCAGTACTTC.

This clone is a singleton in its sample. The V and J genes are TRBV6-4 and TRBJ2-1, with 10 nucleotides matching TRBD2. Germline loops: CDR1 MRHNA, CDR2 SNTAGT. The CDR3 consists of 14 residues. Trimming cost V 0 bases and J 7 bases; bases outside gene matches: 0. The CDR3 DNA follows: TGTGCCAGCAGTGACTCGGGACTAGCGAATGAGCAGTTCTTC. Its protein is CASSDSGLANEQFF.

The chain joins TRBV19 to TRBJ1-1; the D gene is possibly TRBD1 (5 bases). CDR1 LNHDA and CDR2 SQIVND come from the germline V gene (reference sequence). The CDR3 runs to 13 residues. Trimming removed 7 bases at V and 3 bases at J, with 12 bases between. The CDR3 bases are TGTGCCAGTATTCTCACAGGCTACACTGAAGCTTTCTTT. It yields the protein CASILTGYTEAFF.

This rearrangement joins TRBV27 to TRBJ1-2, with D tentatively TRBD1 (5 bases). CDR3 length: 13 residues. Between the trimmed V and J ends, which lost 2 bases and 2 bases, there was a span of 6 bases. Germline V lookup: CDR1 MNHEY, CDR2 SMNVEV (reference sequence). The CDR3 coding sequence is TGTGCCAGCAGTTTAGCAGGGAACTATGGCTACACCTTC. Its protein is CASSLAGNYGYTF.

This clone has a single count. The V call is TRBV10-3, the J call TRBJ2-7; TRBD2 agrees at 9 bases. Trimming removed 0 bases from V and 7 bases from J; junction bases left unmatched: 4. Germline assignment: CDR1 ENHRY and CDR2 SYGVKD. The CDR3 extends over 14 amino acids. The CDR3 DNA follows: TGTGCCATCAGTGAGTCTAGCGGGAGAGGTGAGCAGTACTTC. Protein product: CAISESSGRGEQYF.

This clone was picked up a small number of times. The rearrangement joins TRBV5-4 to TRBJ2-7, with 16 bases lining up with TRBD2. Trimming at V came to 3 bases and at J to 11 bases, leaving 2 bases not matched to a gene. CDR1 and CDR2 from the germline V gene are SGHNT and YYREEE (reference sequence). The CDR3 is made up of 13 amino acids. This CDR3 reads CASSSGTSGREYF. CDR3 sequence (DNA): TGTGCCAGCAGCTCAGGGACTAGCGGGAGGGAGTACTTC.

The V and J genes are TRBV29-1 and TRBJ1-5; weak D call: TRBD1 (6 bases). The CDR3 is made up of 13 amino acids. The germline V and J ends were trimmed by 6 bases and 3 bases, with 12 bases remaining between them. Germline-derived CDR1 and CDR2 are SQVTM and ANQGSEA. The CDR3 sequence is CSVSDSFNQPQHF. The CDR3 bases are TGCAGCGTATCGGACAGCTTCAATCAGCCCCAGCATTTT.

The chain joins TRBV4-1 to TRBJ2-1, with 9 bases fitting TRBD2. After removal of 1 base from V and 8 bases from J, the junction contained 6 bases not matched to a gene. The CDR3 is 15 amino acids. CDR1 is MGHRA, CDR2 YSYEKL, per germline. This CDR3 is CASSQGGSGSHEQFF. The CDR3 region has the DNA TGCGCCAGCAGCCAAGGGGGTAGCGGGAGCCATGAGCAGTTCTTC.

V and J are TRBV21-1 and TRBJ1-5; TRBD1, the D gene given by the table, was not confirmed from the DNA. TRBV21-1 is tagged as a pseudogene. The CDR3 loop spans 17 amino acids. The CDR3 region has the DNA TGTGCCTGTCATCCAGGGACAGGGAGAGCCCTAGATCAGCCCCAGCATTTT. It specifies CACHPGTGRALDQPQHF.

The rearrangement joins TRBV6-1 to TRBJ2-3, with D possibly matching TRBD1 (5 bases). This CDR3 has 17 residues. CDR1 and CDR2 (germline): MNHNS, SASEGT. Trimming removed 2 bases from V and 2 bases from J, with 17 bases in between. Here the CDR3 reads CASSETSGPQYTDTQYF. Here the CDR3 DNA reads TGTGCCAGCAGTGAAACCTCAGGGCCGCAGTACACAGATACGCAGTATTTT.

About this clone itself: One junction end does not reproduce the germline sequence, and a read error may be involved. The chain employs TRBV5-6 and TRBJ2-7; D is unresolved. The CDR3 consists of 15 residues. The germline CDR1 and CDR2 sequences are SGHDT and YYEEEE. CDR3 coding DNA: TGTGCCAGCAGCTTGGGTCCTGTCCGCTCCTACGGGCAGTACTTC. Amino acid sequence: CASSLGPVRSYGQYF.